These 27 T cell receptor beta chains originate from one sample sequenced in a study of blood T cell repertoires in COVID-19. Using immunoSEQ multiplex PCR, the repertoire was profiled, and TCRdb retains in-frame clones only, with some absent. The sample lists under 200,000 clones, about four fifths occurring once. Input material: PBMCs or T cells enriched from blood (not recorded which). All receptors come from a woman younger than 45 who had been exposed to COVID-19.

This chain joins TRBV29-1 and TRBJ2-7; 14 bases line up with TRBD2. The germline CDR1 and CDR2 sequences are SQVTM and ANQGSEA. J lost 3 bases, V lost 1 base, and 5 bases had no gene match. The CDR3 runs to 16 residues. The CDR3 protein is CSVEAPGLAGVYEQYF. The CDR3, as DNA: TGCAGCGTTGAAGCCCCGGGACTAGCGGGGGTCTACGAGCAGTACTTC.

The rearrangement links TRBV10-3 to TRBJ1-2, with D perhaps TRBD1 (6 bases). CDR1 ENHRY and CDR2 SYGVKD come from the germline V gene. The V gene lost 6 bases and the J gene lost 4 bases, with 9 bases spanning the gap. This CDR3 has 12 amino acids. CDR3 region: CAIRGDIYGYTF. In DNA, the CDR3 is TGTGCCATCAGGGGGGACATCTATGGCTACACCTTC.

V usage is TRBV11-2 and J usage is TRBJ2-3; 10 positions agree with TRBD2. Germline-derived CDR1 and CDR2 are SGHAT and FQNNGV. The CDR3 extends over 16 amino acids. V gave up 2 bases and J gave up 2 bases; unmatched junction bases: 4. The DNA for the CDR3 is TGTGCCAGCAGCTTACACCTAGCGGGGGACACAGATACGCAGTATTTT. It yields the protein CASSLHLAGDTDTQYF.

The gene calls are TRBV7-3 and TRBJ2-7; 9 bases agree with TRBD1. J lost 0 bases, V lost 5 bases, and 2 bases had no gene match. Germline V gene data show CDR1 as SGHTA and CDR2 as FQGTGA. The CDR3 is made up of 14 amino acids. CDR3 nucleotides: TGTGCCAGCAGCAGGACAGGGGTCTCCTACGAGCAGTACTTC. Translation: CASSRTGVSYEQYF.

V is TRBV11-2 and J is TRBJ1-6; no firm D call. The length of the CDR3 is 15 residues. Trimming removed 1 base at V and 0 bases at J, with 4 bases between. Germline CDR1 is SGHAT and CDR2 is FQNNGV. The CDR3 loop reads CASSLAGSYNSPLHF. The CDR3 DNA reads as TGTGCCAGCAGCTTAGCGGGCTCCTATAATTCACCCCTCCACTTT.

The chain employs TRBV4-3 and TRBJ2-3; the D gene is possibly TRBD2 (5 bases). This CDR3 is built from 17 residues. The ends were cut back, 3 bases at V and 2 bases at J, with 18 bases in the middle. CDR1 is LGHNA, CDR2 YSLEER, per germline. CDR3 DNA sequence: TGCGCCAGCAGCCAGAGACGGGCTAGCTCATACACAGATACGCAGTATTTT. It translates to CASSQRRASSYTDTQYF.

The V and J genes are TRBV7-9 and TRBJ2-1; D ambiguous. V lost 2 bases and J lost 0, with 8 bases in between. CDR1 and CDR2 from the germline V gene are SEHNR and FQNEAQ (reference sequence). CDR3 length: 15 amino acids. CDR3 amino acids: CASSLSLSSYNEQFF. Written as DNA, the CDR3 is TGTGCCAGCAGCTTATCTCTTAGCTCCTACAATGAGCAGTTCTTC.

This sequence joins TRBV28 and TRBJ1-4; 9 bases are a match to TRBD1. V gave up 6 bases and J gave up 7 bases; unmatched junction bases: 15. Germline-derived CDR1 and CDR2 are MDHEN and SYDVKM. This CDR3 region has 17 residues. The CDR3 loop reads CASSQGGDRVGGEKLFF. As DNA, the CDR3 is TGTGCCAGCAGCCAAGGGGGGGACAGGGTGGGCGGTGAAAAACTGTTTTTT.

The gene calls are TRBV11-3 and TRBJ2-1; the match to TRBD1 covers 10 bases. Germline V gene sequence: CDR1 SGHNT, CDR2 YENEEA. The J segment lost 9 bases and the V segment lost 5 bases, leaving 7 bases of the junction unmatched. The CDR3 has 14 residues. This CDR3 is CASSVRTGGSEQFF. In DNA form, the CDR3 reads TGTGCCAGCAGCGTACGGACAGGGGGGAGTGAGCAGTTCTTC.

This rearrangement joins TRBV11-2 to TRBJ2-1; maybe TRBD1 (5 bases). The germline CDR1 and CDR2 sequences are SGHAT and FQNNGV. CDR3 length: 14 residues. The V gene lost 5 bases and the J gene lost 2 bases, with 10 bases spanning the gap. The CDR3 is CASSLPGTYNEQFF. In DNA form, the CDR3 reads TGTGCCAGCAGCCTGCCAGGGACCTACAATGAGCAGTTCTTC.

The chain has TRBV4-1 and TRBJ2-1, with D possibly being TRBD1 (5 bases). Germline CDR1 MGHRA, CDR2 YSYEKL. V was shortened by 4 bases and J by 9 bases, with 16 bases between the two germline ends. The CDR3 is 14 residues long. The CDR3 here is CASSPGRGPAEQFF. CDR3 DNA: TGCGCCAGCAGCCCCGGTAGGGGTCCAGCTGAGCAGTTCTTC.

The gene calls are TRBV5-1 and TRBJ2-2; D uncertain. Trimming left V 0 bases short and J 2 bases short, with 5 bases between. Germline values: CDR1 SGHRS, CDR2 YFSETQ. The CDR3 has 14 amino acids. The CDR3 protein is CASSLASNTGELFF. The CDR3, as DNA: TGCGCCAGCAGCTTGGCGTCCAACACCGGGGAGCTGTTTTTT.

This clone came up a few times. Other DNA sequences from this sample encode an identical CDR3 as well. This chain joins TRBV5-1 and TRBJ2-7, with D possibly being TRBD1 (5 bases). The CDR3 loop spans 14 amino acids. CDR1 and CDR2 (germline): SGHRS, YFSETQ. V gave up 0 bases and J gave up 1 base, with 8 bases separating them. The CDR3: CASSLGGGSYEQYF. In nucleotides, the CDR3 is TGCGCCAGCAGCTTGGGGGGCGGATCCTACGAGCAGTACTTC.

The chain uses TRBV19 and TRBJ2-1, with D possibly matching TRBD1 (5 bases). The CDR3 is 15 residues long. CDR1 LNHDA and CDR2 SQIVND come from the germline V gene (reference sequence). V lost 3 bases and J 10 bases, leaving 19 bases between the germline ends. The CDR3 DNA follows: TGTGCCAGTAGTATCTACAGGCCGCCCTTGTCGGAGCAGTTCTTC. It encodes CASSIYRPPLSEQFF. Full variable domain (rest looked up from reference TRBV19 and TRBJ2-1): DGGITQSPKYLFRKEGQNVTLSCEQNLNHDAMYWYRQDPGQGLRLIYYSQIVNDFQKGDIAEGYSVSREKKESFPLTVTSAQKNPTAFYLCASSIYRPPLSEQFFGPGTRLTVL.

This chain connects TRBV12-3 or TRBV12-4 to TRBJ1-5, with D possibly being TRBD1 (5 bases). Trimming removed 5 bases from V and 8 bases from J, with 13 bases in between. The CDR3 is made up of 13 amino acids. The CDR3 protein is CASSNRGWEPQHF. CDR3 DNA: TGTGCCAGCAGTAATAGGGGTTGGGAGCCCCAGCATTTT.

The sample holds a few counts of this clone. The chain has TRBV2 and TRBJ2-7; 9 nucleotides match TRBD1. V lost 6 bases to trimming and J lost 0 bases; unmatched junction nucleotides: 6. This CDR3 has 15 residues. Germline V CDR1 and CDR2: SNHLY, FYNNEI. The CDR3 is CASRVGTGTSYEQYF. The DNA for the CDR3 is TGTGCCAGCAGGGTCGGGACAGGGACCTCCTACGAGCAGTACTTC.

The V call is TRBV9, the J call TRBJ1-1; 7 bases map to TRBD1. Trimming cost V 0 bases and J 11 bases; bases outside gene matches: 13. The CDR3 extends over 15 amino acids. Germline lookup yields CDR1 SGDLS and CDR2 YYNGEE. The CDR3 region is CASSVAGLTGDKAFF. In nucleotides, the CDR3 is TGTGCCAGCAGCGTAGCTGGACTAACAGGGGATAAGGCTTTCTTT.

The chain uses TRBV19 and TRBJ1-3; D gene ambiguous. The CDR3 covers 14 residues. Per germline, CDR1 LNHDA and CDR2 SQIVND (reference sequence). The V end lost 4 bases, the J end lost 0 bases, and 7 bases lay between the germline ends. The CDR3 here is CASSNQNSGNTIYF. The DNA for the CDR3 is TGTGCCAGTAGTAACCAGAACTCTGGAAACACCATATATTTT.

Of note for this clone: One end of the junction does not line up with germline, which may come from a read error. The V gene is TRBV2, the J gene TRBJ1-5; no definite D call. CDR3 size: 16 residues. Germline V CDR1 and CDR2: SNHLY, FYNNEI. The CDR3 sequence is CASSEGSVYSNQPQHF. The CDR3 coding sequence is TGTGCCAGCAGCGAAGGTTCCGTGTATAGCAATCAGCCCCAGCATTTT.

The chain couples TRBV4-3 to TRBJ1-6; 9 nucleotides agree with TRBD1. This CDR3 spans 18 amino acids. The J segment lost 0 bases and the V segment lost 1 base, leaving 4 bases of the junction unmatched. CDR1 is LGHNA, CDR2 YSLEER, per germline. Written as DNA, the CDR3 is TGCGCCAGCAGCCAAGCGGACAGGGGTCACTCCTATAATTCACCCCTCCACTTT. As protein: CASSQADRGHSYNSPLHF.

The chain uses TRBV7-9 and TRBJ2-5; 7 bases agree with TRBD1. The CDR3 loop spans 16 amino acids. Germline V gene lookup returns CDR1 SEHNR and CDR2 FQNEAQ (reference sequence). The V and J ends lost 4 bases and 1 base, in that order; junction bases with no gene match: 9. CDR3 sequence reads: CASSSGGADAQETQYF. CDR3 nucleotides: TGTGCCAGCAGCTCAGGGGGTGCGGACGCCCAAGAGACCCAGTACTTC.

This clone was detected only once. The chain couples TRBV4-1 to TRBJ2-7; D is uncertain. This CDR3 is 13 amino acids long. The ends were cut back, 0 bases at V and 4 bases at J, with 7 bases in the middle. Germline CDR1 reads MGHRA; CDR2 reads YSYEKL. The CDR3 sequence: CASSQDNSYEQYF. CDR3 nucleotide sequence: TGCGCCAGCAGCCAAGATAACAGTTACGAGCAGTACTTC.

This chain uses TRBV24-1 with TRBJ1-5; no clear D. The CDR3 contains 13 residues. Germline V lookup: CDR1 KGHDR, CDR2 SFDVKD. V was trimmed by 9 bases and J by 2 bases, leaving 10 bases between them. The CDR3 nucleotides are TGTGCCACCCCTCCCGAGGGCAATCAGCCCCAGCATTTT. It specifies CATPPEGNQPQHF.

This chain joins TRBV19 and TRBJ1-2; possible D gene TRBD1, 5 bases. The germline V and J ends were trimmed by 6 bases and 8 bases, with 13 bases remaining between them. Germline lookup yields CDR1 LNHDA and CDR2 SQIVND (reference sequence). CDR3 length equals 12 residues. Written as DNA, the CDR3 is TGTGCCAGTAGCAGACAGTTGGAAGGCTACACCTTC. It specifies CASSRQLEGYTF.

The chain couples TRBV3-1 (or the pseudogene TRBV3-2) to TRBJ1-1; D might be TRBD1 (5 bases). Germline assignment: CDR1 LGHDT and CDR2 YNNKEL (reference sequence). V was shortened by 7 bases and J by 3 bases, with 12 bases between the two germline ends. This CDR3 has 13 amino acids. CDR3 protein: CASTQRGDTEAFF. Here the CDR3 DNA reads TGTGCCAGCACCCAGCGGGGGGACACTGAAGCTTTCTTT.

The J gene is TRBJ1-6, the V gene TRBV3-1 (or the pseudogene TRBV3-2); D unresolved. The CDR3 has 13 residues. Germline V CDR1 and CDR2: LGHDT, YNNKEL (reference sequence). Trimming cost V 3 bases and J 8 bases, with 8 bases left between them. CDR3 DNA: TGTGCCAGCAGCCAGGGGAGGGATTCACCCCTCCACTTT. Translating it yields CASSQGRDSPLHF.

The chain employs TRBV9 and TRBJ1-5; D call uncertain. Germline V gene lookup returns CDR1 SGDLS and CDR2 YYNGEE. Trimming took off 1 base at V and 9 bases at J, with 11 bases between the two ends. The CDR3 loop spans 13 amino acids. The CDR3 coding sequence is TGTGCCAGCAGCGTAACCCCAACGGGGCCCCAGCATTTT. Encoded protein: CASSVTPTGPQHF.